The 9 T cell receptor beta chains listed next were all sequenced from one sample in a study of T cells in Graves' hyperthyroidism and ophthalmopathy. Amplification targeted TCR beta CDR3 regions from RNA transcripts. Primed by the HTBI set, a first-round RT-PCR was run on the TCR CDR3. MiXCR was run by TCRdb on the multiplex PCR reads, yielding one entry per CDR3 protein. The sample gives 600,000 to 650,000 distinct CDR3 sequences, less than 25% of which show up once; 30% to 40% is in the top ten. Input material: blood. The receptors shown here come from a man aged 25-45 years with Graves' ophthalmopathy.

The genes are TRBV7-9 and TRBJ1-1; tentatively, D is TRBD1 (5 bases). CDR3 length: 14 residues. The germline CDR1 and CDR2 sequences are SEHNR and FQNEAQ (reference sequence). Trimming stripped 8 bases from V and 0 bases from J, with 13 bases between. In DNA form, the CDR3 reads TGTGCCAGCGCAGAGGGGATGATGAACACTGAAGCTTTCTTT. Its translation is CASAEGMMNTEAFF. Full variable domain (rest looked up from reference TRBV7-9 and TRBJ1-1): DTGVSQNPRHKITKRGQNVTFRCDPISEHNRLYWYRQTLGQGPEFLTYFQNEAQLEKSRLLSDRFSAERPKGSFSTLEIQRTEQGDSAMYLCASAEGMMNTEAFFGQGTRLTVV.

The chain recombines TRBV30 with TRBJ2-7; no firm D call. Germline V gives CDR1 GTSNPN, CDR2 SVGIG (reference sequence). Trimming removed 2 bases from V and 2 bases from J, with 16 bases in between. The CDR3 spans 15 residues. CDR3 nucleotide sequence: TGTGCCTGGAGTAACCGACTGAACCTGCCCTACGAGCAGTACTTC. It codes for CAWSNRLNLPYEQYF.

This clonotype was counted ten times or more. This chain joins TRBV6-6 and TRBJ2-3, with 12 nucleotides matching TRBD2. Germline V gene data show CDR1 as MNHNY and CDR2 as SVGAGI (reference sequence). V was pared by 0 bases and J by 3 bases, with 1 base of the junction left unmatched. CDR3 length: 16 amino acids. The CDR3: CASSYSLAGGTDTQYF. In DNA, the CDR3 is TGTGCCAGCAGTTACTCCCTAGCGGGAGGGACAGATACGCAGTATTTT.

This clonotype showed up just a few times. The chain has TRBV11-2 and TRBJ2-6; tentatively, D is TRBD2 (10 bases). V was shortened by 6 bases and J by 0 bases, with 24 bases between the two germline ends. The CDR3 sequence is 20 residues long. In germline, CDR1 is SGHAT, CDR2 FQNNGV. The CDR3 sequence: CASSKRGGQGLLSGANVLTF. DNA for the CDR3: TGTGCCAGCAGTAAGCGGGGGGGACAGGGCCTACTCTCTGGGGCCAACGTCCTGACTTTC.

This clonotype was detected many times. The chain employs TRBV12-3 or TRBV12-4 and TRBJ1-1; D may be TRBD1 (5 bases). V lost 8 bases to trimming and J lost 4 bases, with 11 bases between them. The CDR3 has 12 amino acids. The CDR3 region has the DNA TGTGCCAGCCGGGGGGTGGGCACTGAAGCTTTCTTT. Translating gives CASRGVGTEAFF.

This clonotype was counted between two and nine times. The chain joins TRBV12-3 or TRBV12-4 to TRBJ2-3; unclear D gene. V lost 6 bases, J lost 5 bases, and 9 bases lay in between. The CDR3 consists of 12 residues. In nucleotides, the CDR3 is TGTGCCAGCAGGATGTTTGGAGATACGCAGTATTTT. Protein sequence: CASRMFGDTQYF.

With respect to this clonotype: It may be a read error: a sequence one base away is much more abundant. The chain carries TRBV28 and TRBJ2-7; TRBD2 agrees at 10 bases. Germline V gene data show CDR1 as MDHEN and CDR2 as SYDVKM. The CDR3 is made up of 18 amino acids. The DNA of the CDR3 is TGTGCCAGCATTAATAGCGGGAGGTTTACCAGTACCTCCTACGAGCAGTGCTTC. Translated: CASINSGRFTSTSYEQCF.

This clonotype occurred many times. The chain carries TRBV20-1 and TRBJ1-1, with TRBD1 as a possible D gene (5 bases). With 3 bases removed from V and 1 base from J, the gap between germline ends came to 12 bases. Germline-derived CDR1 and CDR2 are DFQATT and SNEGSKA (reference sequence). This CDR3 has 14 residues. The DNA of the CDR3 is TGCAGTGCTAGCCCTCGGGGCCGGAACACTGAAGCTTTCTTT. It yields the protein CSASPRGRNTEAFF.

V gene TRBV7-2 combines with J gene TRBJ2-2, with unresolved D. The CDR3 is 15 amino acids. The V end was cut by 4 bases, the J end by 8 bases, with 17 bases between. CDR1 SGHTA and CDR2 FQGNSA come from the germline V gene. The CDR3 spells CASSSQAVDRGELFF. The CDR3 DNA reads as TGTGCCAGCAGCTCTCAGGCGGTGGATAGGGGGGAGCTGTTTTTT.